This T cell receptor (beta chain) was recorded in a study of T cells in Graves' hyperthyroidism and ophthalmopathy. This CDR3 spans 15 amino acids. Germline CDR1 SGHRS, CDR2 YFSETQ. V gave up 3 bases and J gave up 6 bases, with 15 bases separating them. Amplification targeted TCR beta CDR3 regions from RNA transcripts. HTBI primers were used for first-round RT-PCR of the TCR CDR3. Using its own MiXCR run on the multiplex PCR reads, TCRdb lists one record per CDR3 protein. This table holds fewer than 450,000 distinct CDR3 sequences, over 11% found once. Overall study results and limits: In blood, most of the thyroid clonotypes expanded above 0.001 were also present.

Investigators excluded patients with uncontrolled infection, other autoimmune disease, pregnancy or lactation. This clonotype was counted a few times. Its antigen remains unidentified. The specimen sequenced was blood. The sequence was collected from a man aged 50-60 years with Graves' ophthalmopathy. The chain recombines TRBV5-1 with TRBJ2-2; tentatively, D is TRBD2 (6 bases). The CDR3 sequence: CASSYEAGLAGELFF. CDR3 bases: TGCGCCAGCAGCTATGAAGCGGGTTTAGCCGGGGAGCTGTTTTTT.